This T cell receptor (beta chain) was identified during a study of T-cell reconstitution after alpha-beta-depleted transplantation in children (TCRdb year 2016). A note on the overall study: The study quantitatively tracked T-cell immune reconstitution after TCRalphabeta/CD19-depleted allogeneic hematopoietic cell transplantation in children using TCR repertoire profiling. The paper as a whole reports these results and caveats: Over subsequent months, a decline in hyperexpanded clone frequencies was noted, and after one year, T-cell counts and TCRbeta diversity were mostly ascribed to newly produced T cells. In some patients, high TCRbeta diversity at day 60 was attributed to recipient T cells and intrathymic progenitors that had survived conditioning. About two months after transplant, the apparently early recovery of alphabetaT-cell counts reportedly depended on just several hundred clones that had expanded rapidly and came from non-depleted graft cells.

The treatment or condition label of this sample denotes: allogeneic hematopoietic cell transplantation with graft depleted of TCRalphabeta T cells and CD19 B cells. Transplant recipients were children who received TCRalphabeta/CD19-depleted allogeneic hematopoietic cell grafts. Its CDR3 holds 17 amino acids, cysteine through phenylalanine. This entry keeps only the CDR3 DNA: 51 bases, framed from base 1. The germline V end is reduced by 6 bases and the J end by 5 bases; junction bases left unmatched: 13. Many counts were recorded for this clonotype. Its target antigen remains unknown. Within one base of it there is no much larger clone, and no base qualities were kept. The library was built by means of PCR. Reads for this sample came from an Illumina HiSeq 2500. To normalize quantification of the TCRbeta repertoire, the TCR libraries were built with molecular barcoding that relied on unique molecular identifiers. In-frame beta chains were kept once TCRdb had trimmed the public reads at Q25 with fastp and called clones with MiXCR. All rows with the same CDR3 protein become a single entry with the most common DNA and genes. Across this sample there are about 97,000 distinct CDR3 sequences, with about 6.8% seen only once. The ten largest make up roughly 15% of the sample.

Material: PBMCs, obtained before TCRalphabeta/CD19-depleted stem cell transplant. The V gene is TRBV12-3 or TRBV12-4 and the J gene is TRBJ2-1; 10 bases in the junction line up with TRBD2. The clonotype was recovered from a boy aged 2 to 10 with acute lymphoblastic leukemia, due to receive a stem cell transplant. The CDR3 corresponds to CASSPLLLAGNDNEQFF. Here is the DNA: TGTGCCAGCAGCCCGTTACTACTAGCGGGAAACGACAATGAGCAGTTCTTC.